This T cell receptor (beta chain) came from a study of cytomegalovirus exposure and HLA in healthy donors. The study, taken as a whole, reports: Later, an analysis showed that TCR beta chains associated with HLA were more clonally expanded than others that were equally common.

In its sample, this clone was seen once. The antigen remains unidentified. It was with 60 Vbeta and 13 Jbeta primers that the PCR ran. Generated by immunoSEQ multiplex PCR, the TCRdb table keeps only in-frame clones and is missing some. The sample lists roughly 150,000 clones, about three quarters occurring once. Germline V CDR1 and CDR2: SGHRS, YFSETQ. The V segment lost 5 bases and the J segment 0 bases; nucleotides outside the gene matches: 0. This CDR3 is built from 13 residues. The J gene is TRBJ2-3, the V gene TRBV5-1; 7 positions agree with TRBD1. Sequenced sample: PBMCs. The receptor's source is a man between 18 and 29 years old in good health and CMV-seropositive. This CDR3 is CASRGQSTDTQYF. CDR3 DNA sequence: TGCGCCAGCAGGGGACAGAGCACAGATACGCAGTATTTT.